This T cell receptor (beta chain) was profiled in a study of early T cells in non-severe SARS-CoV-2 infection. Study-level information: The authors sequenced bulk RNA from unsorted whole blood, leaving chains unpaired.

In this sample, this clonotype turned up many times. As yet, its antigen is unknown. General observations from the study: VDJdb-based matching was biased toward anti-spike CD8 responses and missed private and CD4 specificities.

V was clipped by 7 bases and J by 4 bases, with 14 bases between them. CDR3 length equals 14 residues. The germline V gene has CDR1 WSHSY and CDR2 SAAADI. Each single cDNA molecule received a unique molecular identifier. Via MiXCR, TCRdb re-called the 5' RACE reads, giving one row per CDR3 protein. The sample consists of about 59,000 distinct CDR3 sequences, approximately 12% of them appearing once. This sequence originates from an adult who was a healthcare worker with PCR-confirmed SARS-CoV-2 infection or an uninfected control (not recorded which). The chain is built from TRBV10-2 and TRBJ2-1, with D maybe TRBD2 (6 bases). The sequencing sample was made of whole blood. CDR3 nucleotides: TGCGCCAGCACCCCAGCGGGCCCGTACAATGAGCAGTTCTTC. This translates into CASTPAGPYNEQFF.